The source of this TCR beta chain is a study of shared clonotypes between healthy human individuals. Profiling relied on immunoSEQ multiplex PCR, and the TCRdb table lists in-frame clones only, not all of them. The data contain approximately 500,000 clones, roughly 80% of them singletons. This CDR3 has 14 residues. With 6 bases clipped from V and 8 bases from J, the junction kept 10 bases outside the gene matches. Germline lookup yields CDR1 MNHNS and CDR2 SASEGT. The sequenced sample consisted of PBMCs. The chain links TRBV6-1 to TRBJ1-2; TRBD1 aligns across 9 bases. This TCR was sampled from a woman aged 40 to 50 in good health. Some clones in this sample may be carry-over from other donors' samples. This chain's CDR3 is CASRKGQGTGGYTF. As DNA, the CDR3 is TGTGCCAGCAGGAAAGGACAGGGGACAGGCGGCTACACCTTC.